Each of the 8 T cell receptor beta chains below was sequenced from the same sample in a study of early T cells in non-severe SARS-CoV-2 infection. Via MiXCR, TCRdb re-called the 5' RACE reads, giving one row per CDR3 protein. The sample lists just under 65,000 distinct CDR3 sequences, roughly 9% occurring once. Sequences were derived from whole blood, sampled at baseline. The receptors here all came from an adult who was a healthcare worker with PCR-confirmed SARS-CoV-2 infection or an uninfected control (not recorded which).

This clonotype showed up just a few times. Germline is not matched at one junction end, which may reflect a read error. V is TRBV6-1 and J is TRBJ1-3, with a possible D match to TRBD1 (5 bases). The CDR3 is 14 residues long. The germline V gene encodes CDR1 MNHNS and CDR2 SASEGT. This CDR3 reads CASSADSTGPDSDF. In nucleotides, the CDR3 is TGTGCCAGCAGTGCAGACAGTACCGGACCAGATTCGGATTTT.

At least ten counts were recorded for this clonotype. The rearrangement joins TRBV7-9 to TRBJ2-1; TRBD1 or TRBD2 may be the D gene (5 bases each). V was pared by 1 base and J by 5 bases, with 6 bases between. The CDR3 covers 13 residues. Germline V lookup: CDR1 SEHNR, CDR2 FQNEAQ (reference sequence). CDR3 residues: CASSLVGHNEQFF. The CDR3 DNA reads as TGTGCCAGCAGCTTAGTGGGACACAATGAGCAGTTCTTC.

This clonotype has only a few counts. The CDR3 sequence: CASGQDNEQFF. The CDR3 DNA follows: TGTGCCAGCGGACAGGACAATGAGCAGTTCTTC. This chain connects TRBV18 to TRBJ2-1; TRBD1 agrees at 7 bases. V was pared by 8 bases and J by 5 bases, with 0 bases of the junction left unmatched. CDR1 is KGHSH, CDR2 LQKENI, per germline. The length of the CDR3 is 11 residues.

This clonotype is classed as medium-sized. The chain combines TRBV7-3 with TRBJ2-1; D is undetermined. This CDR3 is 15 amino acids long. The ends were cut back, 2 bases at V and 5 bases at J, with 13 bases in the middle. The germline V gene encodes CDR1 SGHTA and CDR2 FQGTGA. CDR3 loop: CASSLGFHAHNEQFF. The CDR3 DNA follows: TGTGCCAGCAGCTTAGGATTCCACGCACACAATGAGCAGTTCTTC.

This clonotype was seen only a few times. The chain joins TRBV18 to TRBJ2-7; no firm D call. CDR3 length: 14 amino acids. V lost 5 bases and J lost 2, with 13 bases in between. Germline V gives CDR1 KGHSH, CDR2 LQKENI. The CDR3 sequence is CASSSVRPAYEQYF. The CDR3 DNA follows: TGTGCCAGCTCATCAGTCCGGCCCGCCTACGAGCAGTACTTC. Full variable domain (missing parts from reference TRBV18 and TRBJ2-7): NAGVMQNPRHLVRRRGQEARLRCSPMKGHSHVYWYRQLPEEGLKFMVYLQKENIIDESGMPKERFSAEFPKEGPSILRIQQVVRGDSAAYFCASSSVRPAYEQYFGPGTRLTVT.

This chain joins TRBV6-1 and TRBJ2-7; tentative D call: TRBD1 (6 bases). This CDR3 contains 12 residues. With 2 bases removed from V and 13 bases from J, the gap between germline ends came to 15 bases. CDR1 and CDR2 (germline): MNHNS, SASEGT. CDR3 coding DNA: TGTGCCAGCAGTGAATTGCGGACAGTCGAATACTTC. It is translated as CASSELRTVEYF.

This clonotype was detected ten times or more. V usage is TRBV6-5 and J usage is TRBJ2-3; 12 bases are shared with TRBD2. This CDR3 spans 21 amino acids. Germline V gene lookup returns CDR1 MNHEY and CDR2 SVGAGI. V lost 0 bases and J lost 5; bases outside the gene matches: 18. CDR3 sequence: CASSYSNFLYRLAGDGDTQYF. The CDR3 DNA is TGTGCCAGCAGTTACTCGAATTTTTTGTATCGACTAGCGGGAGATGGAGATACGCAGTATTTT.

The sample holds a few counts of this clonotype. This chain links TRBV29-1 with TRBJ2-1; 9 nucleotides line up with TRBD2. The CDR3 extends over 14 amino acids. The junction had 4 bases not matched to a gene; V was cut back by 1 base and J by 6 bases. Germline values: CDR1 SQVTM, CDR2 ANQGSEA. CDR3 bases: TGCAGCGTTGAAGGAGCGGGAGGTGCCAATGAGCAGTTCTTC. It codes for CSVEGAGGANEQFF.